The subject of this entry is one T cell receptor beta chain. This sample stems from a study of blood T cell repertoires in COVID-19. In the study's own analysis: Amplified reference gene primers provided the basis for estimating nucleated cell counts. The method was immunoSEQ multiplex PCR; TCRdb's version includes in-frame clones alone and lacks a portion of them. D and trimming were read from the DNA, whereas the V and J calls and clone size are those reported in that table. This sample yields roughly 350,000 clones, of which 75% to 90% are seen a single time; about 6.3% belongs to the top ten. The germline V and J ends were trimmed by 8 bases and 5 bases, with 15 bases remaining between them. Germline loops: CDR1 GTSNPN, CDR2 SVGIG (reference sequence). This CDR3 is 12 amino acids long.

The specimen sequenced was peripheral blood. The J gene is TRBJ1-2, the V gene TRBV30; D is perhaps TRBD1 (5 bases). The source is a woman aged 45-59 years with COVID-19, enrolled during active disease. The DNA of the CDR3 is TGTGCCCACCAGGGACTAGCGTATGGCTACACCTTC. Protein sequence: CAHQGLAYGYTF.